The clone carrying this T cell receptor beta chain was recorded at least ten times. Its antigen is unknown. The record originates from a study of CD8+CD57+ T cells in acquired aplastic anemia. In the study overall: 3 to 4 ug was the average amount of DNA from sorted CD4+ and CD8+ cells. General study findings and limits: Comparison of patients with controls identified some 29 shared CD8+ CDR3 sequences. A significant difference in CD8+ Simpson's diversity between patients and controls was not found.

Profiling that covered TCR beta VDJ and CDR3 relied on genomic DNA as its template. In TCRdb, the reads were re-called with MiXCR into one record per CDR3 protein. The sample consists of some 150,000 distinct CDR3 sequences, 47% of them appearing once. In patients chosen for sequencing, flow cytometry had shown CD8+CD57+ cell expansion. Blood sampling was performed on the patients, and none of them had received therapy by then. The CDR3 runs to 15 residues. Germline V gene lookup returns CDR1 SEHNR and CDR2 FQNEAQ (reference sequence). V was pared by 2 bases and J by 4 bases, with 14 bases between. This sequence originates from a human donor with aplastic anemia. The material sequenced was sorted CD4+, CD8+, or CD8+CD57+ T cells (not recorded which) from PBMCs. V is TRBV7-9 and J is TRBJ1-1; D is unclear. The DNA of the CDR3 is TGTGCCAGCAGCTTAAGTGCCCAACCAAGCACTGAAGCTTTCTTT. Translating it yields CASSLSAQPSTEAFF.